Below are 6 T cell receptor beta chains sequenced from a single sample in a study of PD-1 and CTLA-4 blockade in melanoma. The assay was immunoSEQ multiplex PCR, and TCRdb's table has in-frame clones only and misses some. This sample has 25,000 to 30,000 clones, with roughly 89% found just once. Sequences were derived from CD8+ T cells from peripheral blood, sampled before anti-PD-1 treatment. These receptors all stem from a human donor with melanoma.

The rearrangement joins TRBV13 to TRBJ2-3, with 12 bases lining up with TRBD2. The CDR3 is 13 amino acids. CDR1 is PRHDT and CDR2 is FYEKMQ in the germline V gene (reference sequence). The V segment lost 0 bases and the J segment 13 bases; nucleotides outside the gene matches: 2. The CDR3 DNA is TGTGCCAGCAGCTTAGGTGGACTAGCGGGGAAGTATTTT. This sequence encodes CASSLGGLAGKYF. Supplemented by reference TRBV13 and TRBJ2-3, the full variable domain reads AAGVIQSPRHLIKEKRETATLKCYPIPRHDTVYWYQQGPGQDPQFLISFYEKMQSDKGSIPDRFSAQQFSDYHSELNMSSLELGDSALYFCASSLGGLAGKYFGPGTRLTVL.

In its sample, this clone was seen a few times. The V and J genes are TRBV7-2 and TRBJ1-5, with a weak D call TRBD1 (6 bases). The CDR3 is 16 amino acids. Per germline, CDR1 SGHTA and CDR2 FQGNSA. V lost 3 bases and J 0 bases, leaving 12 bases between the germline ends. CDR3 in amino acids: CASSLTGPYSNQPQHF. The DNA for the CDR3 is TGTGCCAGCAGCTTGACAGGTCCCTATAGCAATCAGCCCCAGCATTTT.

The chain uses TRBV13 and TRBJ1-1; D uncertain. Germline loops: CDR1 PRHDT, CDR2 FYEKMQ (reference sequence). The V gene lost 2 bases and the J gene lost 1 base, with 8 bases spanning the gap. The CDR3 runs 14 residues. The CDR3 DNA is TGTGCCAGCAGCTTAAATAAGGGGAACACTGAAGCTTTCTTT. This codes for CASSLNKGNTEAFF.

Remarks on this clone: At one boundary the junction diverges from the germline segment, which might be a read error. The chain employs TRBV7-7 and TRBJ1-1; D gene uncertain. The CDR3 runs to 13 residues. CDR1 SSHAT and CDR2 FNYEAQ come from the germline V gene (reference sequence). CDR3 sequence reads: CASSPTVGAEAFF. The CDR3 DNA is TGTGCTAGCAGCCCAACGGTGGGAGCTGAAGCTTTCTTT.

The chain is built from TRBV11-2 and TRBJ2-1; 7 bases agree with TRBD2. The CDR3 runs to 14 residues. The germline V gene has CDR1 SGHAT and CDR2 FQNNGV. V was clipped by 5 bases and J by 12 bases; unmatched bases: 13. The DNA of the CDR3 is TGTGCCAGCAGCCCGGGGGACTACCTTCCCCTGCAGTTCTTC. This gives the protein CASSPGDYLPLQFF. The full variable domain, with the rest looked up from reference TRBV11-2 and TRBJ2-1, is EAGVAQSPRYKIIEKRQSVAFWCNPISGHATLYWYQQILGQGPKLLIQFQNNGVVDDSQLPKDRFSAERLKGVDSTLKIQPAKLEDSAVYLCASSPGDYLPLQFFGPGTRLTVL.

This clone was seen more than once but under ten times. The chain has TRBV28 and TRBJ1-1; D might be TRBD1 (6 bases). The CDR3 contains 15 residues. Trimming removed 4 bases from V and 0 bases from J, with 12 bases in between. The germline gives CDR1 MDHEN, CDR2 SYDVKM. The CDR3 DNA reads as TGTGCCAGCAGTTCCCTGGACAGATTGAACACTGAAGCTTTCTTT. Residues: CASSSLDRLNTEAFF.